Presented here are 6 T cell receptor beta chains from one specimen sequenced in a study of OX40 agonist ivuxolimab in advanced cancers. The assay was immunoSEQ multiplex PCR, and TCRdb's table has in-frame clones only and misses some. The sample carries approximately 77,000 clones, approximately 94% recorded once. The source was CD4+ or CD8+ T cells sorted from blood, collected in a trial of the OX40 agonist ivuxolimab. Every receptor here comes from an adult with an advanced solid tumor such as melanoma, head and neck, liver or kidney cancer.

The chain employs TRBV6-5 and TRBJ1-4; D gene unclear. The ends were cut back, 6 bases at V and 6 bases at J, with 11 bases in the middle. CDR3 length equals 13 residues. CDR1 and CDR2 (germline): MNHEY, SVGAGI. CDR3 DNA sequence: TGTGCCAGCAGCTTCCGCCCCCATGAAAAACTGTTTTTT. It translates to CASSFRPHEKLFF.

This sequence joins TRBV6-4 and TRBJ1-5; TRBD1 matches at 8 bases. The CDR3 contains 13 residues. Germline-derived CDR1 and CDR2 are MRHNA and SNTAGT. The J segment lost 6 bases and the V segment lost 5 bases, leaving 3 bases of the junction unmatched. The CDR3 region is CASSTGTGQPQHF. CDR3 bases: TGTGCCAGCAGTACCGGGACAGGTCAGCCCCAGCATTTT.

The rearrangement joins TRBV7-2 to TRBJ2-3, with TRBD2 as a possible D gene (5 bases). The V gene lost 1 base and the J gene lost 2 bases, with 13 bases spanning the gap. Per germline, CDR1 SGHTA and CDR2 FQGNSA. This CDR3 comprises 16 residues. The CDR3 nucleotides are TGTGCCAGCAGCTTAGGTGTGACGAGGGCCACAGATACGCAGTATTTT. Protein: CASSLGVTRATDTQYF.

This chain joins TRBV6-5 and TRBJ2-1, with D unresolved. The CDR3 totals 14 residues. V lost 7 bases and J 7 bases, leaving 17 bases between the germline ends. The germline CDR1 and CDR2 sequences are MNHEY and SVGAGI. The CDR3 DNA reads TGTGCCAGCACTCCGGGCGGCTCTGGAAATGAGCAGTTCTTC. It translates to CASTPGGSGNEQFF.

This rearrangement joins TRBV28 to TRBJ1-2; the match to TRBD1 covers 9 bases. Germline loops: CDR1 MDHEN, CDR2 SYDVKM. V lost 4 bases and J lost 5; bases outside the gene matches: 2. The CDR3 has 13 amino acids. CDR3 DNA: TGTGCCAGCAGTTGGGACAGGGCTTATGGCTACACCTTC. It is translated as CASSWDRAYGYTF.

The V call is TRBV5-1, the J call TRBJ2-1, with a possible D match to TRBD1 (6 bases). The CDR3 length is 13 residues. Per the germline V gene, CDR1 is SGHRS and CDR2 is YFSETQ. Trimming removed 1 base from V and 8 bases from J, with 10 bases in between. The CDR3 bases are TGCGCCAGCAGCTTGAGGGGGTTTGATGAGCAGTTCTTC. Protein sequence: CASSLRGFDEQFF. The variable domain in full, completed from reference TRBV5-1 and TRBJ2-1, reads KAGVTQTPRYLIKTRGQQVTLSCSPISGHRSVSWYQQTPGQGLQFLFEYFSETQRNKGNFPGRFSGRQFSNSRSEMNVSTLELGDSALYLCASSLRGFDEQFFGPGTRLTVL.